The T cell receptor beta chain described here comes from a study of control samples from healthy donors and cancer patients. V was cut by 0 bases and J by 0 bases, with 9 bases left in between. Per the germline V gene, CDR1 is SEHNR and CDR2 is FQNEAQ (reference sequence). This CDR3 is built from 16 residues. Sequenced by immunoSEQ multiplex PCR; TCRdb stores in-frame clones only, minus some. The sample includes around 250,000 clones, almost 85% seen only once; the top ten take less than 15%. V is TRBV7-9 and J is TRBJ1-3, with unresolved D. The TCR sequence derives from a woman aged 55-75 years with lung cancer. Sequencing was done on a sample of PBMCs. CDR3 bases: TGTGCCAGCAGCTTAGCATATTCGCCCTCTGGAAACACCATATATTTT. It yields the protein CASSLAYSPSGNTIYF.